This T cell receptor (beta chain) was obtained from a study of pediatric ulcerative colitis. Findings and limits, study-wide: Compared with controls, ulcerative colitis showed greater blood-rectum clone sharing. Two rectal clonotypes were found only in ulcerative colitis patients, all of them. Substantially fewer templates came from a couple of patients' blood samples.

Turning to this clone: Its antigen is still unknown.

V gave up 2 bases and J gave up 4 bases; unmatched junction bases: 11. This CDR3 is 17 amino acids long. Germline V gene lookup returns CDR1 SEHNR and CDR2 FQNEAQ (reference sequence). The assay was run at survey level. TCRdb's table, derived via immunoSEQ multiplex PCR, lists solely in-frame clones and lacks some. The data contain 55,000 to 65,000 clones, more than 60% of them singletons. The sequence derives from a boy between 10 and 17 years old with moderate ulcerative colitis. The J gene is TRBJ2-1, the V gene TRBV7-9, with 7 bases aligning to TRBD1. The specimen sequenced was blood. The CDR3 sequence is CASSLNVQGVGYNEQFF. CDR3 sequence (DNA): TGTGCCAGCAGCTTAAATGTTCAGGGGGTGGGATACAATGAGCAGTTCTTC.